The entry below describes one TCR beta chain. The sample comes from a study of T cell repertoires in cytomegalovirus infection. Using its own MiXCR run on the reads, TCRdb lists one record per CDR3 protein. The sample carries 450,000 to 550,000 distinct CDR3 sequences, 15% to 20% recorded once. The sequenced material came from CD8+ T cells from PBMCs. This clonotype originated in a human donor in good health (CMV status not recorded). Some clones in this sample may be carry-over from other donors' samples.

CDR3 in amino acids: CASSHVRRGRPYEQYF. The CDR3 DNA follows: TGTGCCAGCAGCCATGTCCGTAGGGGGCGCCCCTACGAGCAGTACTTC. The chain recombines TRBV12-3 or TRBV12-4 with TRBJ2-7; 7 bases agree with TRBD1. This CDR3 spans 16 amino acids. Trimming removed 6 bases from V and 2 bases from J; junction bases left unmatched: 13.